This T cell receptor beta chain was sequenced in a study of blood T cell repertoires in COVID-19 (TCRdb year 2020). For context, the study as a whole: Samples covering the acute and convalescent phases of COVID-19 were provided by collaborators in the United States, Italy and Spain. The repertoires were made available in a free public database intended to serve as a resource for research on the immune response to SARS-CoV-2. Where HLA class I and class II types were available, the types were taken from metadata supplied by the sample provider, not from assay-based typing. The material from the prospective study consisted of cDNA or gDNA derived from T cells, B-cell-depleted T cells, or PBMCs. The dataset comprised deeply sampled blood TCRbeta repertoires from subjects exposed to, actively infected with, or recovered from COVID-19. The samples were drawn from the first 160 participants of the ongoing ImmuneRACE study and from some 1,300 subjects provided by 6 global collaborators. A de-identified subject ID, COVID-19 status, age in years and sex were almost always included in the sample metadata. Overall results and qualifications from the work: The quantity of clinical and demographic metadata differed by source and by participant and was supplied without curation.

Each collaborating institution followed its own protocols to collect whole blood in K2EDTA tubes. For TCRbeta analysis, collaborator samples were shipped as frozen whole blood, as isolated PBMCs, or as DNA extracted from either sample type. TCRbeta CDR3 regions were amplified from genomic DNA by means of the immunoSEQ Assay, a bias-controlled multiplex PCR. From the authors' description of their analysis: The number of nucleated cells in each sample was estimated by amplification of reference gene primers within the assay. To quantify the absolute abundance of each unique TCRbeta CDR3 rearrangement, sequence reads were collapsed and filtered. For each sample, productive Simpson clonality was calculated by taking the square root of Simpson's diversity index across productive rearrangements. In TCRdb, the immuneACCESS table is reduced to in-frame sequences with V and J assigned. These tables do not hold every clone; where another copy was compared, an unresolved V gene accounts for under half, and the others remain unexplained. The DNA gave D and trimming, while V, J and clone size come from that table. Here the sample has tens of thousands of clones; over 70% occur a single time. Jointly, the top ten make up roughly 8% of the sample.

V is cut by 6 bases and J by 6 bases, and the space between the germline ends is 14 bases. The CDR3 runs 13 residues from the cysteine to the phenylalanine. Only the CDR3 part of the read is kept: 39 bases, read in frame from the first base. The germline V gene sets CDR1 to KGHDR and CDR2 to SFDVKD. Of note for this clone: Its antigen specificity is not known. Within one base of it there is no much larger clone, and no base qualities were kept.

Sequenced sample: peripheral blood. The TCR originated in a man aged 50 to 60 with active COVID-19. This receptor chain uses TRBV24-1 and TRBJ2-7; the D gene is perhaps TRBD2, from 6 matching bases. The CDR3 has the sequence CATSSPLAFEQYF. The nucleotides are TGTGCCACCAGTAGTCCGCTAGCGTTCGAGCAGTACTTC.